The 25 T cell receptor beta chains given below trace back to one sample, sequenced in a study of T cells in Graves' hyperthyroidism and ophthalmopathy. There were TCR beta CDR3 regions amplified from RNA transcripts. With the HTBI primer set, the TCR CDR3 went through a first round of RT-PCR. TCRdb independently ran MiXCR on the multiplex PCR reads; one entry per CDR3 protein. The profile shows about 400,000 distinct CDR3 sequences, 15% to 19% of them singletons. The sample consisted of blood. The receptors derive from a woman between 18 and 29 years old with Graves' hyperthyroidism.

This clonotype was counted ten times or more. The CDR3 DNA reads as TGTGCCAGCAGCTTAGCACTAGCGGGACGGTCCGAGCAGTACTTC. Protein sequence: CASSLALAGRSEQYF. The gene calls are TRBV11-3 and TRBJ2-7, with 10 bases fitting TRBD2. The germline V gene encodes CDR1 SGHNT and CDR2 YENEEA. Germline trimming cut 1 base from V and 6 bases from J; bases unmatched to any gene: 6. CDR3 length: 15 amino acids.

V is TRBV13 and J is TRBJ1-1, with 9 bases identical to TRBD1. Germline V gives CDR1 PRHDT, CDR2 FYEKMQ (reference sequence). The CDR3 runs to 11 residues. After removal of 7 bases from V and 11 bases from J, the junction contained 5 bases not matched to a gene. This chain's CDR3 is CASKQGAYAFF. In DNA form, the CDR3 reads TGTGCCAGCAAACAGGGGGCCTATGCTTTCTTT.

This clonotype was observed a handful of times. The chain combines TRBV20-1 with TRBJ1-5, with D unresolved. Germline V gene data show CDR1 as DFQATT and CDR2 as SNEGSKA (reference sequence). The CDR3 loop spans 15 amino acids. V lost 5 bases and J lost 0, with 14 bases in between. The CDR3 spells CSAVLQVDSNQPQHF. In DNA form, the CDR3 reads TGCAGTGCTGTATTGCAGGTAGATAGCAATCAGCCCCAGCATTTT.

This clonotype showed up just a few times. The chain employs TRBV12-3 or TRBV12-4 and TRBJ2-1, with D perhaps TRBD1 or TRBD2 (5 bases each). This CDR3 spans 13 amino acids. V lost 10 bases and J 9 bases, leaving 19 bases between the germline ends. The CDR3 protein is CATGLLGRSEQFF. DNA for the CDR3: TGTGCCACCGGACTTTTGGGGCGTAGTGAGCAGTTCTTC.

In this sample, this clonotype turned up a few times. This rearrangement joins TRBV7-2 to TRBJ2-3; 8 nucleotides match TRBD2. Germline V gene lookup returns CDR1 SGHTA and CDR2 FQGNSA. Trimming took 3 bases from V and 3 from J; bases not matched to a gene: 20. The CDR3 is made up of 20 amino acids. The CDR3 protein is CASSFVRLVPRASGTDTQYF. The CDR3 bases are TGTGCCAGCAGCTTTGTTCGTCTCGTTCCTCGAGCTAGCGGGACAGATACGCAGTATTTT.

This clonotype showed up just a few times. The rearrangement uses TRBV10-3 and TRBJ2-7; 8 positions match TRBD2. This CDR3 is built from 14 residues. J lost 2 bases, V lost 5 bases, and 5 bases had no gene match. CDR1 ENHRY and CDR2 SYGVKD come from the germline V gene. This chain's CDR3 is CAISRLAGPYEQYF. In DNA, the CDR3 is TGTGCCATCAGTAGGCTAGCGGGCCCCTACGAGCAGTACTTC.

This clonotype was found many times. The V call is TRBV7-2, the J call TRBJ2-3, with TRBD2 as a possible D gene (6 bases). V lost 5 bases and J lost 1, with 19 bases in between. CDR3 length equals 17 residues. CDR1 and CDR2 from the germline V gene are SGHTA and FQGNSA. The CDR3 spells CASSTLMIAARTDTQYF. The CDR3 bases are TGTGCCAGCAGCACCCTGATGATAGCGGCCCGCACAGATACGCAGTATTTT.

This clonotype was seen repeatedly, ten times or more. The J gene is TRBJ2-3, the V gene TRBV6-2 or TRBV6-3, with D possibly called TRBD1 or TRBD2 (5 bases each). The CDR3 length is 16 residues. Trimming cost V 2 bases and J 2 bases, with 14 bases left between them. Per the germline V gene, CDR1 is MNHEY and CDR2 is SVGEGT. DNA of the CDR3: TGTGCCAGCAGTTACATGGGGGATAGGGTCACAGATACGCAGTATTTT. As protein: CASSYMGDRVTDTQYF.

This clonotype has a count of ten or more. The chain couples TRBV28 to TRBJ1-2; 8 nucleotides agree with TRBD1. Germline V lookup: CDR1 MDHEN, CDR2 SYDVKM. J lost 5 bases, V lost 4 bases, and 6 bases had no gene match. The CDR3 covers 14 residues. CDR3 sequence: CASSSSQGGYGYTF. Here the CDR3 DNA reads TGTGCCAGCAGTTCCTCACAGGGGGGGTATGGCTACACCTTC.

This clonotype has ten or more counts. The V gene is TRBV6-5, the J gene TRBJ2-5; D is possibly TRBD1 or TRBD2 (5 bases each). There are 15 residues in the CDR3. Germline CDR1 is MNHEY and CDR2 is SVGAGI. Trimming took 0 bases from V and 3 from J, leaving 11 bases between them. CDR3 sequence: CASSYSRGAEETQYF. CDR3 nucleotide sequence: TGTGCCAGCAGTTACTCGAGAGGGGCTGAAGAGACCCAGTACTTC.

This clonotype has a count of ten or more. The J gene is TRBJ2-7, the V gene TRBV4-2; D might be TRBD1 or TRBD2, each matching 6 bases. Germline V gives CDR1 LGHNA, CDR2 YNFKEQ. V shed 0 bases and J shed 9 bases, with 12 bases lying between them. The CDR3 spans 13 residues. CDR3 nucleotides: TGTGCCAGCAGCCAAGAAGGAGGAGGGGGGCAGTACTTC. It codes for CASSQEGGGGQYF.

V gene TRBV20-1 combines with J gene TRBJ1-6; no clear D gene. Germline CDR1 and CDR2: DFQATT and SNEGSKA (reference sequence). Trimming removed 0 bases from V and 10 bases from J, with 7 bases in between. CDR3 length: 12 amino acids. The CDR3 nucleotides read TGCAGTGCTAGAGACAGGCAATCACCCCTCCACTTT. Its translation is CSARDRQSPLHF.

This clonotype was found many times. The junction shows a germline mismatch at one end, possibly a read error. V is TRBV6-1 and J is TRBJ1-5, with 8 bases matching TRBD1. The CDR3 sequence is 15 residues long. Germline V gene data show CDR1 as MNHNS and CDR2 as SASEGT. CDR3 coding DNA: TGTGCCACCAGTATTAGGACAGGGATCAATCAGCCCCAGCATTTT. Encoded protein: CATSIRTGINQPQHF.

Ten or more counts support this clonotype. The rearrangement uses TRBV2 and TRBJ2-7; D unclear. V was trimmed by 0 bases and J by 1 base, leaving 10 bases between them. The CDR3 extends over 15 amino acids. CDR1 is SNHLY and CDR2 is FYNNEI in the germline V gene. CDR3: CASSEALHQSYEQYF. The CDR3 region has the DNA TGTGCCAGCAGTGAAGCGCTTCACCAATCCTACGAGCAGTACTTC.

This clonotype showed up many times. The J gene is TRBJ2-1, the V gene TRBV6-1; D unresolved. V lost 5 bases to trimming and J lost 6 bases, with 8 bases between them. Per the germline V gene, CDR1 is MNHNS and CDR2 is SASEGT. CDR3 size: 12 residues. CDR3 DNA sequence: TGTGCCAGCAGTAGTCTATCCAATGAGCAGTTCTTC. Its protein is CASSSLSNEQFF.

The rearrangement uses TRBV12-3 or TRBV12-4 and TRBJ2-5; D unresolved. The CDR3 covers 12 residues. The ends were cut back, 4 bases at V and 12 bases at J, with 15 bases in the middle. This CDR3 is CASSSGSPLEYF. In DNA form, the CDR3 reads TGTGCCAGCAGTTCTGGGTCTCCACTGGAGTACTTC.

This clonotype appeared many times. The rearrangement uses TRBV7-9 and TRBJ2-7, with a weak D call TRBD1 (6 bases). V shed 10 bases and J shed 1 base, with 17 bases lying between them. Germline V gives CDR1 SEHNR, CDR2 FQNEAQ (reference sequence). The CDR3 is made up of 14 amino acids. CDR3 amino acids: CAITPGTRSYEQYF. As DNA, the CDR3 is TGTGCCATCACTCCGGGGACACGGTCCTACGAGCAGTACTTC.

The chain couples TRBV7-9 to TRBJ2-1; D tentatively fits TRBD1 or TRBD2 (5 bases each). Germline CDR1 SEHNR, CDR2 FQNEAQ (reference sequence). This CDR3 is built from 15 residues. Trimming cost V 5 bases and J 0 bases, with 11 bases left between them. The CDR3 DNA sequence: TGTGCCAGCAGCCGACCGGGGCGCTCCTACAATGAGCAGTTCTTC. Amino acids: CASSRPGRSYNEQFF.

The rearrangement joins TRBV5-1 to TRBJ2-5; D gene ambiguous. The CDR3 contains 14 residues. Trimming removed 1 base at V and 1 base at J, with 8 bases between. CDR1 SGHRS and CDR2 YFSETQ come from the germline V gene. CDR3 residues: CASSLSLSQETQYF. CDR3 DNA sequence: TGCGCCAGCAGCTTGAGCCTAAGCCAAGAGACCCAGTACTTC.

This chain connects TRBV12-5 to TRBJ1-5; TRBD1 matches at 9 bases. J gave up 9 bases and V 6 bases, and 15 bases lay outside the gene matches. There are 16 residues in the CDR3. Germline V gene data show CDR1 as LGHNT and CDR2 as FRNRAP. The CDR3, as DNA: TGTGCTAGTGGGGATGCGGGACAGGGAGCCCTGGTGCCCCAGCATTTT. Its protein product is CASGDAGQGALVPQHF.

This clonotype was counted ten times or more. The chain employs TRBV24-1 and TRBJ2-7; tentative D call: TRBD2 (5 bases). Between the trimmed V and J ends, which lost 5 bases and 6 bases, there was a span of 13 bases. The CDR3 extends over 13 amino acids. The germline V gene has CDR1 KGHDR and CDR2 SFDVKD. The CDR3 reads CATSGEGRSEQYF. The CDR3 DNA sequence: TGTGCCACCAGTGGTGAGGGAAGAAGCGAGCAGTACTTC.

This clonotype was observed at least ten times. This sequence joins TRBV18 and TRBJ1-2, with 7 bases lining up with TRBD1. There are 15 residues in the CDR3. Germline CDR1 is KGHSH and CDR2 is LQKENI. V gave up 3 bases and J gave up 8 bases; unmatched junction bases: 12. In DNA form, the CDR3 reads TGTGCCAGCTCACCCCTCAGGACAGGATTGGGAGGCTACACCTTC. It translates to CASSPLRTGLGGYTF. Complete variable domain (other parts from reference TRBV18 and TRBJ1-2): NAGVMQNPRHLVRRRGQEARLRCSPMKGHSHVYWYRQLPEEGLKFMVYLQKENIIDESGMPKERFSAEFPKEGPSILRIQQVVRGDSAAYFCASSPLRTGLGGYTFGSGTRLTVV.

This clonotype came up many times. The chain is built from TRBV5-5 and TRBJ2-5; no reliable D call. Germline lookup yields CDR1 SGHKS and CDR2 YYEKEE (reference sequence). This CDR3 is 12 amino acids long. V dropped 1 base and J dropped 3 bases, with 4 bases sitting between them. This chain's CDR3 is CASSLTKETQYF. CDR3 DNA sequence: TGTGCCAGCAGCTTGACTAAAGAGACCCAGTACTTC.

This clonotype has a handful of counts. A read error may explain this, as a much larger clone is one base away. The V and J genes are TRBV20-1 and TRBJ2-3; no reliable D call. In germline, CDR1 is DFQATT, CDR2 SNEGSKA (reference sequence). The CDR3 covers 14 residues. The CDR3 DNA follows: TGCGGTGCTCCCAGGACCCTTAGCACAGATACGCAGTATTTT. This codes for CGAPRTLSTDTQYF.

This clonotype showed up just once. This chain joins TRBV6-1 and TRBJ1-2; D is unresolved. Trimming took 1 base from V and 3 from J, leaving 12 bases between them. The germline CDR1 and CDR2 sequences are MNHNS and SASEGT. The CDR3 loop spans 15 amino acids. The CDR3 reads CASSEDRALYYGYTF. CDR3 sequence (DNA): TGTGCCAGCAGTGAAGATAGGGCTCTTTACTATGGCTACACCTTC.